The 30 T cell receptor beta chains listed next were all sequenced from one sample in a study of shared clonotypes between healthy human individuals. The assay was immunoSEQ multiplex PCR, and TCRdb's table has in-frame clones only and misses some. This sample carries a few million clones, just over 90% of them seen once, and the ten largest clones take about 0.37%. The sample taken for sequencing was naive CD4+ T cells from PBMCs. Noted subset: CD45RA+ positively selected. The receptors derive from a young man in good health. Some clones in this sample may be carry-over from other donors' samples.

V is TRBV11-2 and J is TRBJ2-5, with D possibly TRBD1 on 5 matching bases. Germline V gene data show CDR1 as SGHAT and CDR2 as FQNNGV. CDR3 length: 12 residues. V was shortened by 8 bases and J by 5 bases, with 12 bases between the two germline ends. The CDR3 protein is CASRKPGETQYF. Written as DNA, the CDR3 is TGTGCCAGCCGTAAACCAGGGGAGACCCAGTACTTC.

The rearrangement joins TRBV7-8 to TRBJ2-5; a possible D gene is TRBD1 (5 bases). Trimming took off 5 bases at V and 0 bases at J, with 19 bases between the two ends. CDR3 length: 17 residues. Germline CDR1 is SGHVS and CDR2 is FQNEAQ. CDR3 in amino acids: CASSQGRRTGYQETQYF. In DNA, the CDR3 is TGTGCCAGCAGCCAGGGCAGGAGAACGGGTTACCAAGAGACCCAGTACTTC.

The chain uses TRBV30 and TRBJ1-4, with D possibly being TRBD1 (6 bases). V was clipped by 2 bases and J by 5 bases, with 9 bases between them. The CDR3 has 13 amino acids. Germline-derived CDR1 and CDR2 are GTSNPN and SVGIG (reference sequence). CDR3 protein: CAWSQGMNEKLFF. The CDR3, as DNA: TGTGCCTGGAGTCAGGGGATGAATGAAAAACTGTTTTTT.

The chain links TRBV7-8 to TRBJ2-1; D is possibly TRBD1 or TRBD2 (5 bases each). V gave up 1 base and J gave up 6 bases, with 13 bases separating them. The CDR3 runs to 15 residues. Per the germline V gene, CDR1 is SGHVS and CDR2 is FQNEAQ. Here the CDR3 reads CASSLVGPTLNEQFF. For the CDR3, the DNA is TGTGCCAGCAGCTTAGTGGGACCGACGCTCAATGAGCAGTTCTTC.

This clone has just a few counts. The sample has other DNA sequences that encode this CDR3 too. This rearrangement joins TRBV18 to TRBJ2-7, with 7 nucleotides matching TRBD1. Germline lookup yields CDR1 KGHSH and CDR2 LQKENI. Losses at the gene ends were 3 bases for V and 2 bases for J; bases not matched to a gene: 1. This CDR3 has 13 amino acids. The CDR3 sequence: CASSPGQTYEQYF. CDR3 coding DNA: TGTGCCAGCTCACCGGGACAGACCTACGAGCAGTACTTC. Variable domain in full (rest from reference TRBV18 and TRBJ2-7): NAGVMQNPRHLVRRRGQEARLRCSPMKGHSHVYWYRQLPEEGLKFMVYLQKENIIDESGMPKERFSAEFPKEGPSILRIQQVVRGDSAAYFCASSPGQTYEQYFGPGTRLTVT.

A remark on this clone: At the DNA level, this CDR3 is encoded by other sequences in the same sample as well. V and J are TRBV7-6 and TRBJ2-3; D ambiguous. Germline CDR1 SGHVS, CDR2 FNYEAQ. V was cut by 5 bases and J by 1 base, with 7 bases left in between. The CDR3 extends over 13 amino acids. DNA for the CDR3: TGTGCCAGCAGCCTAGTGGGCACAGATACGCAGTATTTT. Its protein product is CASSLVGTDTQYF. Drawing the rest from reference TRBV7-6 and TRBJ2-3, the complete variable domain is GAGVSQSPRYKVTKRGQDVALRCDPISGHVSLYWYRQALGQGPEFLTYFNYEAQQDKSGLPNDRFSAERPEGSISTLTIQRTEQRDSAMYRCASSLVGTDTQYFGPGTRLTVL.

V is TRBV5-6 and J is TRBJ2-2; the D call may be TRBD1 or TRBD2 (5 bases each). Germline V lookup: CDR1 SGHDT, CDR2 YYEEEE. CDR3 size: 16 residues. Trimming left V 3 bases short and J 5 bases short, with 17 bases between. The DNA of the CDR3 is TGTGCCAGCAGCTGGACCGGGACGGAGAATACCGGGGAGCTGTTTTTT. Encoded protein: CASSWTGTENTGELFF.

This clone has only one observation. This sequence joins TRBV14 and TRBJ1-4; no reliable D call. Germline V gene lookup returns CDR1 SGHDN and CDR2 FVKESK. V lost 1 base and J 7 bases, leaving 13 bases between the germline ends. This CDR3 region has 15 residues. Written as DNA, the CDR3 is TGTGCCAGCAGCCAAGGCAGGATTGGGAGTGAAAAACTGTTTTTT. It codes for CASSQGRIGSEKLFF.

This clone occurred once. The V and J genes are TRBV19 and TRBJ1-2; D perhaps matches TRBD1 (5 bases). The CDR3 extends over 14 amino acids. The V end was cut by 0 bases, the J end by 4 bases, with 9 bases between. The germline CDR1 and CDR2 sequences are LNHDA and SQIVND (reference sequence). The CDR3 reads CASSIDSGGYGYTF. The CDR3 DNA follows: TGTGCCAGTAGTATAGACTCCGGGGGCTATGGCTACACCTTC.

The gene calls are TRBV7-2 and TRBJ1-1, with 9 bases lining up with TRBD1. This CDR3 is 15 amino acids long. In germline, CDR1 is SGHTA, CDR2 FQGNSA. Trimming removed 4 bases from V and 4 bases from J; junction bases left unmatched: 7. The CDR3 spells CASSSQQGASTEAFF. DNA of the CDR3: TGTGCCAGCAGCTCTCAACAGGGGGCGTCCACTGAAGCTTTCTTT.

A few counts support this clone. This chain links TRBV7-2 with TRBJ2-7, with a tentative D call TRBD2 (6 bases). This CDR3 spans 16 amino acids. Trimming pared 0 bases from V and 4 bases from J, leaving 16 bases between. CDR1 is SGHTA and CDR2 is FQGNSA in the germline V gene. CDR3 nucleotide sequence: TGTGCCAGCAGCTTAGCTGGGCTAGCGCGGCAGTACGAGCAGTACTTC. Translated, it gives CASSLAGLARQYEQYF.

This clone was recorded once. The gene calls are TRBV4-2 and TRBJ2-1; D gene ambiguous. The length of the CDR3 is 12 residues. V was cut by 1 base and J by 6 bases, with 4 bases left in between. Germline V lookup: CDR1 LGHNA, CDR2 YNFKEQ. This chain's CDR3 is CASSQVRNEQFF. DNA for the CDR3: TGTGCCAGCAGCCAAGTGCGCAATGAGCAGTTCTTC.

This clone was recorded a few times. This chain links TRBV2 with TRBJ1-1; D is unclear. This CDR3 is 13 amino acids long. CDR1 SNHLY and CDR2 FYNNEI come from the germline V gene. The V end was cut by 10 bases, the J end by 2 bases, with 14 bases between. The CDR3 sequence is CATNPQANTEAFF. DNA of the CDR3: TGTGCCACCAATCCCCAAGCCAACACTGAAGCTTTCTTT.

The chain employs TRBV5-1 and TRBJ2-1; TRBD2 matches 14 bases. V was pared by 4 bases and J by 10 bases, with 10 bases of the junction left unmatched. This CDR3 spans 16 amino acids. Germline lookup yields CDR1 SGHRS and CDR2 YFSETQ. CDR3 protein: CASSRTGLAGAREQFF. The CDR3 DNA reads as TGCGCCAGCAGCCGGACGGGACTAGCGGGAGCGAGAGAGCAGTTCTTC.

This clone was seen just once. This CDR3 is also generated by other DNA sequences in the sample. Here the CDR3 reads CASSLRLADTDTQYF. CDR3 nucleotides: TGCGCCAGCAGCTTGAGGCTAGCGGACACAGATACGCAGTATTTT. This chain uses TRBV5-1 with TRBJ2-3; TRBD2 agrees at 7 bases. CDR1 SGHRS and CDR2 YFSETQ come from the germline V gene. The CDR3 is 15 amino acids. Trimming removed 1 base from V and 2 bases from J; junction bases left unmatched: 4.

This chain joins TRBV29-1 and TRBJ1-1, with 7 bases identical to TRBD1. From germline, CDR1 is SQVTM and CDR2 ANQGSEA. The CDR3 length is 13 residues. V was clipped by 7 bases and J by 1 base; unmatched bases: 6. CDR3 sequence: CSGHRGRNTEAFF. The CDR3 bases are TGCAGCGGCCACAGGGGCCGGAACACTGAAGCTTTCTTT.

V gene TRBV18 combines with J gene TRBJ2-7; TRBD1 aligns across 9 bases. The V and J ends lost 8 bases and 3 bases, in that order; junction bases with no gene match: 5. This CDR3 spans 13 amino acids. Germline CDR1 and CDR2: KGHSH and LQKENI. DNA of the CDR3: TGTGCCAGCCAGAAGACAGGGGGCTACGAGCAGTACTTC. Its protein product is CASQKTGGYEQYF.

V and J are TRBV19 and TRBJ1-4, with 7 bases matching TRBD1. Germline lookup yields CDR1 LNHDA and CDR2 SQIVND (reference sequence). This CDR3 comprises 12 residues. V lost 10 bases and J lost 5; bases outside the gene matches: 4. This chain's CDR3 is CATSGQNEKLFF. The CDR3 DNA follows: TGTGCCACCTCGGGACAGAATGAAAAACTGTTTTTT.

Comments on this clone: The sample carries other DNA sequences with the same CDR3. This sequence joins TRBV5-4 and TRBJ2-3; 10 bases are shared with TRBD2. Trimming cost V 5 bases and J 3 bases; bases outside gene matches: 6. The CDR3 consists of 15 residues. Germline-derived CDR1 and CDR2 are SGHNT and YYREEE (reference sequence). CDR3 protein: CASSTPTSGTDTQYF. The DNA of the CDR3 is TGTGCCAGCAGTACCCCGACTAGCGGGACAGATACGCAGTATTTT.

The chain has TRBV10-3 and TRBJ1-6; D is uncertain. V shed 10 bases and J shed 8 bases, with 18 bases lying between them. The germline V gene has CDR1 ENHRY and CDR2 SYGVKD. The CDR3 is made up of 14 amino acids. The CDR3 spells CATSPYGGDSPLHF. Here the CDR3 DNA reads TGTGCCACCTCCCCATACGGCGGGGATTCACCCCTCCACTTT.

The chain couples TRBV7-2 to TRBJ1-2; TRBD1 aligns across 7 bases. The V segment lost 5 bases and the J segment 7 bases; nucleotides outside the gene matches: 13. CDR3 size: 15 residues. Germline assignment: CDR1 SGHTA and CDR2 FQGNSA. The CDR3 sequence: CASSTDRVVVGGYTF. CDR3 coding DNA: TGTGCCAGCAGCACCGACAGGGTTGTCGTGGGTGGCTACACCTTC. Complete variable domain (other parts from reference TRBV7-2 and TRBJ1-2): GAGVSQSPSNKVTEKGKDVELRCDPISGHTALYWYRQSLGQGLEFLIYFQGNSAPDKSGLPSDRFSAERTGGSVSTLTIQRTQQEDSAVYLCASSTDRVVVGGYTFGSGTRLTVV.

This chain connects TRBV5-1 to TRBJ1-5; D is undetermined. V shed 4 bases and J shed 0 bases, with 17 bases lying between them. The CDR3 is made up of 17 amino acids. Germline V lookup: CDR1 SGHRS, CDR2 YFSETQ. CDR3 sequence (DNA): TGCGCCAGCAGCCGAGGGCCCCAACTTGATAGCAATCAGCCCCAGCATTTT. Its translation is CASSRGPQLDSNQPQHF.

The genes are TRBV5-6 and TRBJ1-1; D remains ambiguous. The V end was cut by 1 base, the J end by 8 bases, with 15 bases between. The CDR3 runs 14 residues. From germline, CDR1 is SGHDT and CDR2 YYEEEE. Here the CDR3 reads CASSLWPSRQEAFF. CDR3 bases: TGTGCCAGCAGCTTGTGGCCCTCCCGGCAGGAAGCTTTCTTT.

This chain links TRBV7-3 with TRBJ2-5, with 13 bases aligning to TRBD2. The CDR3 is 15 amino acids. Germline CDR1 SGHTA, CDR2 FQGTGA. V trimming: 5 bases; J trimming: 5 bases; junction bases outside the gene matches: 5. CDR3 nucleotide sequence: TGTGCCAGCAGCCGGACTAGCGGGAGCTCTGAGACCCAGTACTTC. Translation gives CASSRTSGSSETQYF.

This clone was detected only once. The rearrangement links TRBV7-3 to TRBJ1-6, with D unresolved. Trimming shortened V by 1 base and J by 10 bases, and 8 bases separated the two germline ends. This CDR3 is built from 13 residues. Germline CDR1 SGHTA, CDR2 FQGTGA. The CDR3 reads CASSLIRESPLHF. In DNA, the CDR3 is TGTGCCAGCAGCTTAATTCGTGAATCACCCCTCCACTTT.

The V call is TRBV6-5, the J call TRBJ2-1; no clear D gene. Trimming stripped 0 bases from V and 8 bases from J, with 8 bases between. Germline V gives CDR1 MNHEY, CDR2 SVGAGI. This CDR3 comprises 13 residues. The CDR3 loop is CASSYSPRDEQFF. The CDR3 region has the DNA TGTGCCAGCAGTTACTCACCCCGGGATGAGCAGTTCTTC.

The J gene is TRBJ2-3, the V gene TRBV28; weak D call: TRBD2 (6 bases). Per germline, CDR1 MDHEN and CDR2 SYDVKM. The CDR3 is made up of 16 amino acids. V shed 2 bases and J shed 4 bases, with 16 bases lying between them. In DNA form, the CDR3 reads TGTGCCAGCAGTTTAGCGGGACCTCCTCCGGCAGATACGCAGTATTTT. It encodes CASSLAGPPPADTQYF.

The gene calls are TRBV7-8 and TRBJ1-1; no clear D gene. Germline assignment: CDR1 SGHVS and CDR2 FQNEAQ. The V and J ends lost 1 base and 1 base respectively, with 7 bases between them. This CDR3 region has 14 residues. The CDR3 DNA reads TGTGCCAGCAGCTTAGGACCGCCGAACACTGAAGCTTTCTTT. Its translation: CASSLGPPNTEAFF.

This clone was recorded only once. This specimen includes other DNA sequences encoding the same CDR3. V and J are TRBV14 and TRBJ2-1; a weak D match, TRBD2 (5 bases). The CDR3 length is 13 residues. From germline, CDR1 is SGHDN and CDR2 FVKESK. V dropped 1 base and J dropped 4 bases, with 5 bases sitting between them. The CDR3 DNA is TGTGCCAGCAGCCAAGGAGGGTACAATGAGCAGTTCTTC. This encodes CASSQGGYNEQFF.

The CDR3 DNA reads TGTGCCAGCAGCGCGGGACTAGCGGGACACACCGGGGAGCTGTTTTTT. It is translated as CASSAGLAGHTGELFF. V usage is TRBV7-3 and J usage is TRBJ2-2, with TRBD2 matching over 13 bases. The germline V gene has CDR1 SGHTA and CDR2 FQGTGA. This CDR3 region has 16 residues. V shed 5 bases and J 3 bases; nucleotides not matched to a gene: 3.